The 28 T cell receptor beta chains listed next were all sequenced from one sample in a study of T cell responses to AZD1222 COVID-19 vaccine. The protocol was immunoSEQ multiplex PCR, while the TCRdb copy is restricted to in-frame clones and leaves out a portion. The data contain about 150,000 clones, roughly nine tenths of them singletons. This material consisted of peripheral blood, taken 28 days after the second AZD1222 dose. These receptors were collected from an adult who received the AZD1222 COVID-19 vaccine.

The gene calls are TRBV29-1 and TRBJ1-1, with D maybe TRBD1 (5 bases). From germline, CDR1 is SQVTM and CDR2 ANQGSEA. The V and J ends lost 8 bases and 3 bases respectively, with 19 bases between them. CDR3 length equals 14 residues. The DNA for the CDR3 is TGCAGCCTGGGAAGGGCACAGGACCACACTGAAGCTTTCTTT. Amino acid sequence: CSLGRAQDHTEAFF.

This CDR3 is CASSLASGASNSNQPQHF. The CDR3 nucleotides are TGTGCCAGCAGCTTGGCCTCCGGGGCAAGTAATAGCAATCAGCCCCAGCATTTT. The J gene is TRBJ1-5, the V gene TRBV7-4; weak D call: TRBD1 (5 bases). Germline lookup yields CDR1 SGHVT and CDR2 SQSDAQ. With 3 bases removed from V and 0 bases from J, the gap between germline ends came to 18 bases. There are 18 residues in the CDR3.

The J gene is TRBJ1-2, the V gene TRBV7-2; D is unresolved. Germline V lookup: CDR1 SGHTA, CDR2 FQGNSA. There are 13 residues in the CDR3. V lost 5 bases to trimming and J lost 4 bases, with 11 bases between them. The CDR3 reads CASSTATAYGYTF. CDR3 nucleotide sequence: TGTGCCAGCAGCACCGCAACGGCCTATGGCTACACCTTC.

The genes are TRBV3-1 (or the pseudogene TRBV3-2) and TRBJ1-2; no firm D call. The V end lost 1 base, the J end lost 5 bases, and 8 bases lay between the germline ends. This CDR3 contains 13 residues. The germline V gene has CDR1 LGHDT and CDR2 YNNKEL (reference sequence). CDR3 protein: CASSQVAAYGYTF. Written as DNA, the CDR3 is TGTGCCAGCAGCCAAGTGGCTGCGTATGGCTACACCTTC.

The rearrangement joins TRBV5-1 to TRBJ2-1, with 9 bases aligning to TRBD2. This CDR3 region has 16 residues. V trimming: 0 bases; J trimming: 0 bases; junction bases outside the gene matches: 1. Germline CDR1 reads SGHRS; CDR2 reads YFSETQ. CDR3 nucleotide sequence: TGCGCCAGCAGCTTGGTAGCGGGAGTCTCCTACAATGAGCAGTTCTTC. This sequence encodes CASSLVAGVSYNEQFF.

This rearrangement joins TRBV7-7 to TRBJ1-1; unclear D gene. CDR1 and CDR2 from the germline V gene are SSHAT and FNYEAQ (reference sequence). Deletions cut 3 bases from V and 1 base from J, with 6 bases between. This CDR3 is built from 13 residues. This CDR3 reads CASSFAANTEAFF. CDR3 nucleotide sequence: TGTGCCAGCAGCTTTGCGGCGAACACTGAAGCTTTCTTT.

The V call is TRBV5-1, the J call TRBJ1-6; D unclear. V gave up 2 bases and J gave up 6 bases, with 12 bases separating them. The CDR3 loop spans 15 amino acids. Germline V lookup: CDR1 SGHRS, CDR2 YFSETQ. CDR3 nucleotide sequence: TGCGCCAGCAGCTTAGAGGGTAGCGGTAATTCACCCCTCCACTTT. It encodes CASSLEGSGNSPLHF.

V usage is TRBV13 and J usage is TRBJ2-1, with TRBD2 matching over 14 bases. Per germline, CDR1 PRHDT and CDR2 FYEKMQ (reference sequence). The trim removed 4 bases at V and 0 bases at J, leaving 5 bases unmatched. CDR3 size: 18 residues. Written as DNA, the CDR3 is TGTGCCAGCAGCTCCGGACTAGCGGGGGGCCTCTCCTACAATGAGCAGTTCTTC. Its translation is CASSSGLAGGLSYNEQFF. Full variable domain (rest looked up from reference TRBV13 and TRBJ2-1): AAGVIQSPRHLIKEKRETATLKCYPIPRHDTVYWYQQGPGQDPQFLISFYEKMQSDKGSIPDRFSAQQFSDYHSELNMSSLELGDSALYFCASSSGLAGGLSYNEQFFGPGTRLTVL.

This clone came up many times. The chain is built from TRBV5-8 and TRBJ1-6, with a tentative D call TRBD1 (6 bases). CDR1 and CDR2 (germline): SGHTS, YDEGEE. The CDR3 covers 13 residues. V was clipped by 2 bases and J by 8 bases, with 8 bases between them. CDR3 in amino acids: CASSFRGDSPLHF. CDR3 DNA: TGTGCCAGCAGCTTCAGGGGAGATTCACCCCTCCACTTT.

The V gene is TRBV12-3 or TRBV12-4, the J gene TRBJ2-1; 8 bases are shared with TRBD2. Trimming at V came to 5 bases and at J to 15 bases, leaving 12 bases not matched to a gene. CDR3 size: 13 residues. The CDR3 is CASSKPGLEVRFF. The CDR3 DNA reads TGTGCCAGCAGTAAACCGGGACTAGAGGTTCGGTTCTTC.

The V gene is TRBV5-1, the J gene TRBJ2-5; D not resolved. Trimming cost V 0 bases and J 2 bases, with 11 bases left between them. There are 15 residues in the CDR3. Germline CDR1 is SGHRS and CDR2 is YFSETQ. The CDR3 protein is CASSLAWGGQETQYF. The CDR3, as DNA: TGCGCCAGCAGCTTGGCCTGGGGTGGGCAAGAGACCCAGTACTTC.

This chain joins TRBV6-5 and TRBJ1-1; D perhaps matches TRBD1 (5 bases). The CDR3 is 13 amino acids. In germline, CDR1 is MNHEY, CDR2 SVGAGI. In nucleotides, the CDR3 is TGTTTGGTATCCCGGCTAGGGGACACTGAAGCTTTCTTT. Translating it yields CLVSRLGDTEAFF.

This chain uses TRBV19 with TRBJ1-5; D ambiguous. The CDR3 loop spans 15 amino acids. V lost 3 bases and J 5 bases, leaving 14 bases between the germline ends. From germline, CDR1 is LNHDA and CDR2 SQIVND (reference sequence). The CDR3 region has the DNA TGTGCCAGTAGTATCGACGCCGCCGGGGATCAGCCCCAGCATTTT. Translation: CASSIDAAGDQPQHF.

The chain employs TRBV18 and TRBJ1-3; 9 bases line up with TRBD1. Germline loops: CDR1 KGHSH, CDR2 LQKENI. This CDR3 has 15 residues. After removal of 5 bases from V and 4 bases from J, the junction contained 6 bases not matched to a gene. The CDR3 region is CASSGDREYGNTIYF. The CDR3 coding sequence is TGTGCCAGCTCAGGGGACAGGGAATACGGAAACACCATATATTTT.

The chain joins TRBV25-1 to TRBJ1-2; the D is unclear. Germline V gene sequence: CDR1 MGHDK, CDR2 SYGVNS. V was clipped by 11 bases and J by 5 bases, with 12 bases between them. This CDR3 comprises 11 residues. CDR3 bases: TGTGCCGCGTCGGGTGGGTATGGCTACACCTTC. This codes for CAASGGYGYTF.

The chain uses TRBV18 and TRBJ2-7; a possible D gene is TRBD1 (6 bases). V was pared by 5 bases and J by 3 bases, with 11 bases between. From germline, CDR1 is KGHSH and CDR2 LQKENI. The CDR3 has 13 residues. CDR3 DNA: TGTGCCAGCTCAACAGGACAGTACTACGAGCAGTACTTC. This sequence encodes CASSTGQYYEQYF.

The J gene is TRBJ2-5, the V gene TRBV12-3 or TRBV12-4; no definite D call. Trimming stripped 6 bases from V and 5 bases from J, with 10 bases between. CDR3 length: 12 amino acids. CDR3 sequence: CASRLTGETQYF. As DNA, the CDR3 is TGTGCCAGCAGACTAACCGGGGAGACCCAGTACTTC.

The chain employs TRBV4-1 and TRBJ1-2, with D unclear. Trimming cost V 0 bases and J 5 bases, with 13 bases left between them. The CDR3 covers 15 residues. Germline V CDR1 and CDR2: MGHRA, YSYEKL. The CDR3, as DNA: TGCGCCAGCAGCCAAGAAGGGAGGGTAGGATATGGCTACACCTTC. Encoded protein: CASSQEGRVGYGYTF.

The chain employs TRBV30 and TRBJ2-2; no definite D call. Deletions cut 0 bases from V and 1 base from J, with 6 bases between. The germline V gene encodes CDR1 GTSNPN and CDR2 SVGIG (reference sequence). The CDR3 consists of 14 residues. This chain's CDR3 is CAWSVWQNTGELFF. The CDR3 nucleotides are TGTGCCTGGAGTGTATGGCAGAACACCGGGGAGCTGTTTTTT.

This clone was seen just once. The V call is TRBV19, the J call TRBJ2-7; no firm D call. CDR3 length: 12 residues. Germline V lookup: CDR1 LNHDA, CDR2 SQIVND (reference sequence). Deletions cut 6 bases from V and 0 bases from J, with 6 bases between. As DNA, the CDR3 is TGTGCCAGTAGGGGCGGCTCCTACGAGCAGTACTTC. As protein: CASRGGSYEQYF.

CDR3 bases: TGTGCCAGCAGCTCCTACGACAGAAACTATGGCTACACCTTC. Protein: CASSSYDRNYGYTF. The chain carries TRBV5-6 and TRBJ1-2; maybe TRBD1 (5 bases). This CDR3 region has 14 residues. Between the trimmed V and J ends, which lost 3 bases and 2 bases, there was a span of 11 bases. The germline gives CDR1 SGHDT, CDR2 YYEEEE.

CDR3 in amino acids: CATIGWTSYTF. In nucleotides, the CDR3 is TGTGCCACTATTGGTTGGACAAGCTACACCTTC. The chain joins TRBV6-5 to TRBJ1-2; possible D gene TRBD1, 5 bases. This CDR3 has 11 residues. V dropped 10 bases and J dropped 9 bases, with 15 bases sitting between them. Per the germline V gene, CDR1 is MNHEY and CDR2 is SVGAGI.

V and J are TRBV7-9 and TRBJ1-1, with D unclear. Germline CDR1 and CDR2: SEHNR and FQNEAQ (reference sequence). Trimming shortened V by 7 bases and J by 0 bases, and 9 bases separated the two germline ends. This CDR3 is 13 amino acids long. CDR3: CASNTGLNTEAFF. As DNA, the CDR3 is TGTGCCAGCAACACGGGCCTGAACACTGAAGCTTTCTTT.

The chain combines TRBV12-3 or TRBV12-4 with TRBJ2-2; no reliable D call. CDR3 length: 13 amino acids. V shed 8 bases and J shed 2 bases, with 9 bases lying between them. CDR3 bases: TGTGCCAGCCGGGCAGCCAACACCGGGGAGCTGTTTTTT. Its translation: CASRAANTGELFF.

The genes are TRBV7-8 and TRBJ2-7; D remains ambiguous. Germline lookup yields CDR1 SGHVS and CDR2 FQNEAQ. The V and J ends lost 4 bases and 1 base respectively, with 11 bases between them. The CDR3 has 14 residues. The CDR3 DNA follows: TGTGCCAGCAGCTCCAGATGGATTTCCTACGAGCAGTACTTC. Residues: CASSSRWISYEQYF.

For the CDR3, the DNA is TGTGCCAGCAGTTACGGTCAGGGGGCCTATGGCTACACCTTC. This translates into CASSYGQGAYGYTF. The chain recombines TRBV6-5 with TRBJ1-2; 8 bases align to TRBD1. The CDR3 is made up of 14 amino acids. The V segment lost 2 bases and the J segment 4 bases; nucleotides outside the gene matches: 3. CDR1 is MNHEY and CDR2 is SVGAGI in the germline V gene.

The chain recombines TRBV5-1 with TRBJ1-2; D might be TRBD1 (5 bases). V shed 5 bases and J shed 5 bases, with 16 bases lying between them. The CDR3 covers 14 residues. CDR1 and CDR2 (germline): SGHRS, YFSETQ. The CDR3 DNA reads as TGCGCCAGCAGGCCCCCCGGGACGGCTTATGGCTACACCTTC. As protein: CASRPPGTAYGYTF.

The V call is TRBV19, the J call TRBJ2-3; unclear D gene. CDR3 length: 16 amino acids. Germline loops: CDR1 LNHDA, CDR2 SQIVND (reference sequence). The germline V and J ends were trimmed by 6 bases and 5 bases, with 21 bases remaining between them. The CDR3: CASSSVFVGPEDTQYF. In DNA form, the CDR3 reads TGTGCCAGTAGCTCCGTGTTCGTTGGCCCTGAAGATACGCAGTATTTT.